What follows are 13 T cell receptor beta chains derived from one specimen sequenced in a study of OX40 agonist ivuxolimab in advanced cancers. TCRdb's copy holds only in-frame clones and misses some; the assay was immunoSEQ multiplex PCR. The sample holds over 40,000 clones, approximately 83% seen once. Sequenced material: CD4+ or CD8+ T cells sorted from blood, taken in a trial of the OX40 agonist ivuxolimab. These receptors were obtained from an adult with an advanced solid tumor such as melanoma, head and neck, liver or kidney cancer.

This clone was counted a single time. The V call is TRBV7-2, the J call TRBJ2-2; TRBD1 agrees at 10 bases. This CDR3 region has 16 residues. V gave up 1 base and J gave up 4 bases; unmatched junction bases: 3. Per germline, CDR1 SGHTA and CDR2 FQGNSA. As DNA, the CDR3 is TGTGCCAGCAGCTTAGTCGGGACAGGGGCCACCGGGGAGCTGTTTTTT. Protein sequence: CASSLVGTGATGELFF.

The chain employs TRBV4-1 and TRBJ2-7; 7 nucleotides match TRBD1. CDR1 MGHRA and CDR2 YSYEKL come from the germline V gene. V lost 1 base and J lost 7; bases outside the gene matches: 7. The CDR3 has 14 residues. The CDR3 region is CASSQGTGLDEQYF. The CDR3, as DNA: TGCGCCAGCAGCCAAGGGACAGGCCTTGATGAGCAGTACTTC.

The chain is built from TRBV7-2 and TRBJ2-3; D gene ambiguous. The CDR3 spans 12 residues. V dropped 4 bases and J dropped 6 bases, with 8 bases sitting between them. Germline CDR1 and CDR2: SGHTA and FQGNSA. The CDR3 loop is CASSSRFDTQYF. DNA for the CDR3: TGTGCCAGCAGCTCCAGGTTTGATACGCAGTATTTT.

This clone has only one observation. CDR3 sequence (DNA): TGTGCCAGCAGCTTAGGGCAGGTTTTGAAAGATACGCAGTATTTT. Translation: CASSLGQVLKDTQYF. The chain is built from TRBV7-8 and TRBJ2-3; D uncertain. Looked up from germline, CDR1 is SGHVS and CDR2 is FQNEAQ. The CDR3 totals 15 residues. The germline V and J ends were trimmed by 1 base and 5 bases, with 13 bases remaining between them.

The chain recombines TRBV5-6 with TRBJ2-1; D is perhaps TRBD1 or TRBD2 (5 bases each). The CDR3 extends over 15 amino acids. V was cut by 0 bases and J by 10 bases, with 17 bases left in between. Per germline, CDR1 SGHDT and CDR2 YYEEEE. The CDR3: CASSLAFKGRGEQFF. The CDR3 nucleotides read TGTGCCAGCAGCTTGGCCTTCAAGGGGAGAGGGGAGCAGTTCTTC.

The chain is built from TRBV15 and TRBJ1-4; no clear D. V lost 0 bases and J 8 bases, leaving 13 bases between the germline ends. There are 15 residues in the CDR3. Germline CDR1 reads LNHNV; CDR2 reads YYDKDF (reference sequence). The CDR3 DNA reads as TGTGCCACCAGCAGAGATAGGGCTGCGGGGGAAAAACTGTTTTTT. It encodes CATSRDRAAGEKLFF.

This chain links TRBV4-2 with TRBJ2-1, with 10 bases identical to TRBD2. This CDR3 has 14 amino acids. Germline loops: CDR1 LGHNA, CDR2 YNFKEQ. V dropped 2 bases and J dropped 10; count of bases not matched to a gene: 5. The CDR3 sequence: CASSQTSGTLEQFF. The CDR3 DNA sequence: TGTGCCAGCAGCCAAACTAGCGGGACCTTAGAGCAGTTCTTC.

V and J are TRBV20-1 and TRBJ1-2; D is unresolved. This CDR3 has 11 residues. Trimming took off 5 bases at V and 3 bases at J, with 7 bases between the two ends. In germline, CDR1 is DFQATT, CDR2 SNEGSKA (reference sequence). The CDR3 DNA reads TGCAGTGCTTTGAGGGACTATGGCTACACCTTC. This codes for CSALRDYGYTF.

The chain combines TRBV6-1 with TRBJ1-2, with a possible D match to TRBD1 (6 bases). The CDR3 is made up of 13 amino acids. Germline CDR1 is MNHNS and CDR2 is SASEGT. The germline V and J ends were trimmed by 6 bases and 4 bases, with 12 bases remaining between them. The chain's CDR3 is CASSVDRSYGYTF. The DNA for the CDR3 is TGTGCCAGCAGCGTGGACAGATCCTATGGCTACACCTTC.

This chain joins TRBV28 and TRBJ2-7; no firm D call. This CDR3 has 15 amino acids. Germline CDR1 MDHEN, CDR2 SYDVKM. Trimming shortened V by 3 bases and J by 2 bases, and 14 bases separated the two germline ends. The CDR3 sequence: CASSFGPSRAYEQYF. CDR3 nucleotide sequence: TGTGCCAGCAGTTTTGGCCCCAGTAGGGCCTACGAGCAGTACTTC. The full variable domain, with the rest looked up from reference TRBV28 and TRBJ2-7, is DVKVTQSSRYLVKRTGEKVFLECVQDMDHENMFWYRQDPGLGLRLIYFSYDVKMKEKGDIPEGYSVSREKKERFSLILESASTNQTSMYLCASSFGPSRAYEQYFGPGTRLTVT.

The rearrangement links TRBV18 to TRBJ2-5; a weak D match, TRBD2 (6 bases). V dropped 3 bases and J dropped 5 bases, with 7 bases sitting between them. The CDR3 spans 12 residues. Per the germline V gene, CDR1 is KGHSH and CDR2 is LQKENI. CDR3 in DNA: TGTGCCAGCTCACCGGAGGGGGAGACCCAGTACTTC. It translates to CASSPEGETQYF.

CDR3 sequence reads: CASSFSQEQNEQFF. CDR3 DNA: TGTGCCAGCAGCTTTAGCCAAGAGCAGAATGAGCAGTTCTTC. This chain connects TRBV11-3 to TRBJ2-1; D is unresolved. The germline gives CDR1 SGHNT, CDR2 YENEEA. This CDR3 has 14 residues. V gave up 3 bases and J gave up 7 bases, with 13 bases separating them. Drawing the rest from reference TRBV11-3 and TRBJ2-1, the complete variable domain is EAGVVQSPRYKIIEKKQPVAFWCNPISGHNTLYWYLQNLGQGPELLIRYENEEAVDDSQLPKDRFSAERLKGVDSTLKIQPAELGDSAVYLCASSFSQEQNEQFFGPGTRLTVL.

The genes are TRBV7-8 and TRBJ1-3, with 8 bases identical to TRBD1. Germline V gives CDR1 SGHVS, CDR2 FQNEAQ. The CDR3 spans 15 residues. The trim removed 6 bases at V and 4 bases at J, leaving 8 bases unmatched. CDR3 sequence reads: CASSSWTGTGNTIYF. CDR3 DNA: TGTGCCAGCAGTTCGTGGACAGGGACGGGAAACACCATATATTTT.